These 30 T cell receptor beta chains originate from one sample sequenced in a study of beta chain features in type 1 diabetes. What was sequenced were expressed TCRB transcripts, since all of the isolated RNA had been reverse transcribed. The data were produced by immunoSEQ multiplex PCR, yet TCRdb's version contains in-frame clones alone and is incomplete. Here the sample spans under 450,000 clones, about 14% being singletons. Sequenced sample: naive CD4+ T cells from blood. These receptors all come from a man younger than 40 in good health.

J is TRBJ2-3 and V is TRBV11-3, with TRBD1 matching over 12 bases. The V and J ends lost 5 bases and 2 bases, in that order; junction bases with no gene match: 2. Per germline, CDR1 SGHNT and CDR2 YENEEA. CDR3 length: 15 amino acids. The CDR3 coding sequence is TGTGCCAGCAGCAGGGGACAGGGGGCCACAGATACGCAGTATTTT. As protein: CASSRGQGATDTQYF.

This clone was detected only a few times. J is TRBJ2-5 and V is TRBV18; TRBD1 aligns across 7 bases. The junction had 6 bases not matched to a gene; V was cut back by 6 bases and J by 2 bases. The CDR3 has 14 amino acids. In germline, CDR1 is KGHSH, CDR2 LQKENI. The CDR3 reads CASSPKTGQETQYF. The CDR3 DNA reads TGTGCCAGCTCCCCCAAGACAGGGCAAGAGACCCAGTACTTC.

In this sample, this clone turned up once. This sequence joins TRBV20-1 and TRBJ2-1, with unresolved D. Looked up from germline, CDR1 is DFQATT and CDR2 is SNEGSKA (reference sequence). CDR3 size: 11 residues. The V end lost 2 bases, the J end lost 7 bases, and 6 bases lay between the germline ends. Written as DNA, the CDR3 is TGCAGTGCTAGAAGGTCGAATGAGCAGTTCTTC. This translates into CSARRSNEQFF.

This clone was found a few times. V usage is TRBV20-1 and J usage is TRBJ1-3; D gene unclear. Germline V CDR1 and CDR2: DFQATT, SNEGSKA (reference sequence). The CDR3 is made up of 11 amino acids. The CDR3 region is CIGVSGNTIYF. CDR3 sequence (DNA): TGCATTGGGGTCTCTGGAAACACCATATATTTT.

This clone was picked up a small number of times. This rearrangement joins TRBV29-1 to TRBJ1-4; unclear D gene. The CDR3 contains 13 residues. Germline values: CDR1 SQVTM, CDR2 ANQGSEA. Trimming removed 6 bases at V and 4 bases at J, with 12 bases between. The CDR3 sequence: CSVRTQVNEKLFF. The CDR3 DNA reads TGCAGCGTCCGTACCCAGGTTAATGAAAAACTGTTTTTT.

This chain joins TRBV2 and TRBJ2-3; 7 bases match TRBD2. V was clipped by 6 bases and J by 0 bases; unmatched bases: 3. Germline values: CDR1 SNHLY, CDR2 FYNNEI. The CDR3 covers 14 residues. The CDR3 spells CASRLLASTDTQYF. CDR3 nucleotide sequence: TGTGCCAGCAGGCTACTAGCGAGCACAGATACGCAGTATTTT.

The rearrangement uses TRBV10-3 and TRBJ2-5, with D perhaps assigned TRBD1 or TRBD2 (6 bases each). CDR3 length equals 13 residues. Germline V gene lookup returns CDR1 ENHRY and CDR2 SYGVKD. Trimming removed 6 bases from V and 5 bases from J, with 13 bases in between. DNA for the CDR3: TGTGCCATCAGCGGGGGCCAGGAGGAGACCCAGTACTTC. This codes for CAISGGQEETQYF.

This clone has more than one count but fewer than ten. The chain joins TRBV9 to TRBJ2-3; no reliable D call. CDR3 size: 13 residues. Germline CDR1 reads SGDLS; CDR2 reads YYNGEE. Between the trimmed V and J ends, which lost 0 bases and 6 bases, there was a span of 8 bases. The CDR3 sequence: CASSVGPVDTQYF. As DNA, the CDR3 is TGTGCCAGCAGCGTAGGCCCGGTGGATACGCAGTATTTT.

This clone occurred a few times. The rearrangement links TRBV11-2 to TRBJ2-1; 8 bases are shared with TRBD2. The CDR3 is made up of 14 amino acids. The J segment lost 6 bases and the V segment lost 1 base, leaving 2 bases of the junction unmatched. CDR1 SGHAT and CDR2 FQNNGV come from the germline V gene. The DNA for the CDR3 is TGTGCCAGCAGCTTAGCGGGGACTAGCAATGAGCAGTTCTTC. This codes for CASSLAGTSNEQFF.

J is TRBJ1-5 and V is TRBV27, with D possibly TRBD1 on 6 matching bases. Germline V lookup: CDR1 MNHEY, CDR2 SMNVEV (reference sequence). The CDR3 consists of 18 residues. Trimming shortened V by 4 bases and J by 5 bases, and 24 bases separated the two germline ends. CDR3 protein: CASSSLPPVGGVHQPQHF. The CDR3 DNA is TGTGCCAGCAGTTCCCTTCCTCCCGTAGGGGGAGTCCATCAGCCCCAGCATTTT.

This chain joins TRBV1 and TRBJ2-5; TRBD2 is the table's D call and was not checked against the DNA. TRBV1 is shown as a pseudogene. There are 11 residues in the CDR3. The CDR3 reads CTSSQLETQYF. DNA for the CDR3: TGCACCAGCAGCCAACTGGAGACCCAGTACTTC.

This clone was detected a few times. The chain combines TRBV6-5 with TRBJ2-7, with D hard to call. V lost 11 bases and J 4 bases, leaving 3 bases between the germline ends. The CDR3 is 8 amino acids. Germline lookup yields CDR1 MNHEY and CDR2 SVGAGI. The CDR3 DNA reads TGTGCCGGGTACGAGCAGTACGTC. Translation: CAGYEQYV.

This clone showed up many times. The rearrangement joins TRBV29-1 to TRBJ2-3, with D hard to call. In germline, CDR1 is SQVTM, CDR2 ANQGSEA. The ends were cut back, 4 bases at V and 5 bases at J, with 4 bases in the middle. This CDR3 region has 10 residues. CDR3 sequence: CSVGRDTQYF. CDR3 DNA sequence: TGCAGCGTTGGGAGAGATACGCAGTATTTT.

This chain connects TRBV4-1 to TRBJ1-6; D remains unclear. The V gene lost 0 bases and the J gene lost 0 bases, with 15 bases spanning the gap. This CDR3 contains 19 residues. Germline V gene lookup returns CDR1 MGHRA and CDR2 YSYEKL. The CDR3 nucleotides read TGCGCCAGCAGCCAAGAGCCGAACGACTTTAGCTCCTATAATTCACCCCTCCACTTT. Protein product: CASSQEPNDFSSYNSPLHF.

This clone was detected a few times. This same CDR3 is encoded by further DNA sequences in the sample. The CDR3 spells CATSRDRGSYEQYF. CDR3 in DNA: TGTGCCACCAGCAGAGATAGGGGGTCCTACGAGCAGTACTTC. This chain uses TRBV15 with TRBJ2-7, with D tentatively TRBD1 (6 bases). This CDR3 is 14 amino acids long. The V end was cut by 0 bases, the J end by 1 base, with 7 bases between. Germline loops: CDR1 LNHNV, CDR2 YYDKDF (reference sequence). The full variable domain, completed using reference TRBV15 and TRBJ2-7, is DAMVIQNPRYQVTQFGKPVTLSCSQTLNHNVMYWYQQKSSQAPKLLFHYYDKDFNNEADTPDNFQSRRPNTSFCFLDIRSPGLGDTAMYLCATSRDRGSYEQYFGPGTRLTVT.

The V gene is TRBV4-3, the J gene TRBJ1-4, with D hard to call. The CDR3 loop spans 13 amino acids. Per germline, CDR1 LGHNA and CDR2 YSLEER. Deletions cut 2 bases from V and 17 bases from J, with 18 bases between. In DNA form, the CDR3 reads TGCGCCAGCAGCCAATCTCTTTATAGCCCGCCTTTTTTT. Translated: CASSQSLYSPPFF.

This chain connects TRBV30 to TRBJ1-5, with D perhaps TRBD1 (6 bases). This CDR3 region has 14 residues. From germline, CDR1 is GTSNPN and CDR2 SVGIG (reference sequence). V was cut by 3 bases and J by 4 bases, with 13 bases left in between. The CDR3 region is CAWRETQGNQPQHF. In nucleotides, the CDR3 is TGTGCCTGGAGGGAAACACAGGGAAATCAGCCCCAGCATTTT.

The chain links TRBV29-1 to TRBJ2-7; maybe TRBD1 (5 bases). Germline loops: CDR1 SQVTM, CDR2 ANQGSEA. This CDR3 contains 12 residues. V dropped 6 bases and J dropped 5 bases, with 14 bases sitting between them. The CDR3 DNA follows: TGCAGCGTAGGGGAAACTTCACACGAGCAGTACTTC. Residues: CSVGETSHEQYF.

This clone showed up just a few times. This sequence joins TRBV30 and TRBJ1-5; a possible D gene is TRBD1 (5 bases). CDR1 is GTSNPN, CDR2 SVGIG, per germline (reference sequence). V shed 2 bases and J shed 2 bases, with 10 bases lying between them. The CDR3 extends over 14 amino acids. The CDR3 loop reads CAWSLGHGNQPQHF. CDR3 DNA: TGTGCCTGGAGTCTTGGACACGGCAATCAGCCCCAGCATTTT.

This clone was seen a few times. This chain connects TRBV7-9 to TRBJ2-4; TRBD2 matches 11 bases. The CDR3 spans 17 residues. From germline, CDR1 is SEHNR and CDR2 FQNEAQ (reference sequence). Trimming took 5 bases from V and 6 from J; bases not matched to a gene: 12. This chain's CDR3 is CASSPRTIAGGRNIQYF. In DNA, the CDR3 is TGTGCCAGCAGCCCACGAACTATAGCGGGGGGGCGAAACATTCAGTACTTC.

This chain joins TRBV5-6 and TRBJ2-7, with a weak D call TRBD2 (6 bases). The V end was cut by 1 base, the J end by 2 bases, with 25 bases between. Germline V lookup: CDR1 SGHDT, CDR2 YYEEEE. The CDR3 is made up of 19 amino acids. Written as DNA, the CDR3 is TGTGCCAGCAGCTTGTGGTTAGGACTCTCGGGAGAGAAGACCTACGAGCAGTACGTC. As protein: CASSLWLGLSGEKTYEQYV.

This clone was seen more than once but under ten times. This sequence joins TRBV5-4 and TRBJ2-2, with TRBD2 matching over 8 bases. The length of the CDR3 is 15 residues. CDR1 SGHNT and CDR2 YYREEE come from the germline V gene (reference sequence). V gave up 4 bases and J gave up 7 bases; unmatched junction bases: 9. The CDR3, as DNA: TGTGCCAGCAGCCAGAATAGCGGGACCGGCGGGGAGCTGTTTTTT. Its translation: CASSQNSGTGGELFF.

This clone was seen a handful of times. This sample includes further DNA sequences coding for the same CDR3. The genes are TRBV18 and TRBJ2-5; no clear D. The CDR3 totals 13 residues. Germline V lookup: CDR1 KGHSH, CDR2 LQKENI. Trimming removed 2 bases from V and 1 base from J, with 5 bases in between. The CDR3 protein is CASSPGIQETQYF. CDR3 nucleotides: TGTGCCAGCTCACCAGGGATCCAAGAGACCCAGTACTTC.

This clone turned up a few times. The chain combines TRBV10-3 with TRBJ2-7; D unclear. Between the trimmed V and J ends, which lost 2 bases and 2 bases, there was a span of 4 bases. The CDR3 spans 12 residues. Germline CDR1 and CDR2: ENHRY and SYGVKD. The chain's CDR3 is CAISETTYEQYF. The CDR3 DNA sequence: TGTGCCATCAGTGAGACAACCTACGAGCAGTACTTC.

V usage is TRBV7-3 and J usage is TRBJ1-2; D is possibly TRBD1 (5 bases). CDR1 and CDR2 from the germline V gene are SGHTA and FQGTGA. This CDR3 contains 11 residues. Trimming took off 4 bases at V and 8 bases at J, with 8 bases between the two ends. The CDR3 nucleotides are TGTGCCAGCAGCTCAGGGTTCGGCTACACCTTC. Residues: CASSSGFGYTF.

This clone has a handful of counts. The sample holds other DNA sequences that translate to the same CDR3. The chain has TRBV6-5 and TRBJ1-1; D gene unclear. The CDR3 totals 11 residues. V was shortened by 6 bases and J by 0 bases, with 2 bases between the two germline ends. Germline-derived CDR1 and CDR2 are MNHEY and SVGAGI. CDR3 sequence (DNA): TGTGCCAGCAGGTTGAACACTGAAGCTTTCTTT. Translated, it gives CASRLNTEAFF.

This CDR3 is CASSMMGGKTQYF. The CDR3, as DNA: TGTGCCAGCAGTATGATGGGTGGGAAGACCCAGTACTTC. The chain joins TRBV27 to TRBJ2-5, with D uncertain. Trimming took off 5 bases at V and 6 bases at J, with 13 bases between the two ends. Germline lookup yields CDR1 MNHEY and CDR2 SMNVEV (reference sequence). The CDR3 is 13 amino acids.

The CDR3 DNA reads TGTGCCAGCAGCTTAGCTTTCTTCAGGGGTGAAGAGACCCAGTACTTC. This sequence encodes CASSLAFFRGEETQYF. This chain uses TRBV7-9 with TRBJ2-5; perhaps TRBD1 as D (6 bases). The germline V and J ends were trimmed by 0 bases and 3 bases, with 14 bases remaining between them. Germline CDR1 and CDR2: SEHNR and FQNEAQ (reference sequence). The CDR3 loop spans 16 amino acids.

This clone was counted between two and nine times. The CDR3 loop is CSAQLADTQYF. CDR3 coding DNA: TGCAGTGCTCAACTCGCAGATACGCAGTATTTT. The gene calls are TRBV20-1 and TRBJ2-3; no clear D. Germline CDR1 and CDR2: DFQATT and SNEGSKA (reference sequence). V was shortened by 5 bases and J by 4 bases, with 7 bases between the two germline ends. This CDR3 has 11 amino acids.

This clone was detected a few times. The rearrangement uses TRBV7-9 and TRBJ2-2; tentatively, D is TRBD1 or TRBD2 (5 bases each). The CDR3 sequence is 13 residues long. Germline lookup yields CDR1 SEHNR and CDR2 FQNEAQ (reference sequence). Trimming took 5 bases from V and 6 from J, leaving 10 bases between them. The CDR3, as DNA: TGTGCCAGCAGCAAGGGGACCTCCGGGGAGCTGTTTTTT. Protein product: CASSKGTSGELFF.